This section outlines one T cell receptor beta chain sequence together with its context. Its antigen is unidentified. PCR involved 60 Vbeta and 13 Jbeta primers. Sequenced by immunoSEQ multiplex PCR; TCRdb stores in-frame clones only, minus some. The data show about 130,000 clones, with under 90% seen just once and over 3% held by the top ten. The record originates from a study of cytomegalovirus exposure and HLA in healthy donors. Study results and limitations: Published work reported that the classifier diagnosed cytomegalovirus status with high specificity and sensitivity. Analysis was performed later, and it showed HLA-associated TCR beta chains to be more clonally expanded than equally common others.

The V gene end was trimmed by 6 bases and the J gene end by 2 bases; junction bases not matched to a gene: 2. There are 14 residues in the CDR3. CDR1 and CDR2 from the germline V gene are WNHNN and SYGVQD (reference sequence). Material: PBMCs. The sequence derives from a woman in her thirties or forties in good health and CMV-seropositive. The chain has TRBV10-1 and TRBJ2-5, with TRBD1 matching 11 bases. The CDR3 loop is CASSRDRGQETQYF. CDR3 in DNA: TGCGCCAGCAGCCGGGACAGGGGGCAAGAGACCCAGTACTTC.